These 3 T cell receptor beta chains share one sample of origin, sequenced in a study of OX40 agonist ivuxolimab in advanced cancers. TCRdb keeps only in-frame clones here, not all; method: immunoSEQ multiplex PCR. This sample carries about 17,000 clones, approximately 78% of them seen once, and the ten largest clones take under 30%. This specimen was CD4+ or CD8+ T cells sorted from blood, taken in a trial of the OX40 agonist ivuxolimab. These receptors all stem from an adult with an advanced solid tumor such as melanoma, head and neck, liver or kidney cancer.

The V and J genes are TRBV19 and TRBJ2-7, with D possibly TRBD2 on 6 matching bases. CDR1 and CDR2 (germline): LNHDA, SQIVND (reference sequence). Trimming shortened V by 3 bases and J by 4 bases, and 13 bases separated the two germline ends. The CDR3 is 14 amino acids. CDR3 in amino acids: CASSIGSGDYEQYF. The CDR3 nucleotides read TGTGCCAGTAGTATTGGTAGCGGAGATTACGAGCAGTACTTC.

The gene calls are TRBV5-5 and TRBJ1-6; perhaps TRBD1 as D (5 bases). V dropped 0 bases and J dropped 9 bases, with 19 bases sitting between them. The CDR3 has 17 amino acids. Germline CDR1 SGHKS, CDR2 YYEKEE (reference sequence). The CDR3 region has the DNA TGTGCCAGCAGCTTGGCCACGTCCCCGGGACTGCGTTCACCCCTCCACTTT. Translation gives CASSLATSPGLRSPLHF.

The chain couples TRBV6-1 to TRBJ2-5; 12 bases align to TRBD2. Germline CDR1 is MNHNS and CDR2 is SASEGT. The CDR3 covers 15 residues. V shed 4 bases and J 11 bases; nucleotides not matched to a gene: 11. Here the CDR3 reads CASSGWTSGEPAQYF. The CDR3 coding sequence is TGTGCCAGCAGTGGGTGGACTAGCGGGGAGCCAGCGCAGTACTTC.